This T cell receptor beta chain is from a study of T-cell reconstitution after alpha-beta-depleted transplantation in children. Germline loops: CDR1 MGHRA, CDR2 YSYEKL. The CDR3 length is 13 residues. V was clipped by 4 bases and J by 2 bases, with 9 bases between them. Unique molecular identifiers were used to barcode this TCRbeta library. Each CDR3 protein gets one entry after TCRdb re-called the PCR reads with MiXCR. Of 200,000 or so distinct CDR3 sequences in the sample, 5% to 6.5% are singletons; the top ten hold around 4.4%. This clonotype turned up a few times. Its antigen is not identified. Study results and limitations: It was newly produced T cells that mostly accounted for T-cell counts and diversity one year after transplant.

Specimen: PBMCs, collected before TCRalphabeta/CD19-depleted stem cell transplant. The source of this sequence is a girl less than two years old with combined immunodeficiency, due to receive a stem cell transplant. This chain links TRBV4-1 with TRBJ2-7; TRBD2 might be the D (5 bases). The CDR3 bases are TGCGCCAGCAGCCGAGCCGGGACCTACGAGCAGTACTTC. This encodes CASSRAGTYEQYF.